This TCR beta chain appears in the sequencing data of a study of T cells after yellow fever vaccination. Study at large: The fractions with low cell numbers were processed using SMART-Seq v4 Ultra Low Input.

TCRdb processed the 5' RACE reads anew with MiXCR; each CDR3 protein has one entry. The table has 150,000 to 200,000 distinct CDR3 sequences, approximately 10% seen once. About this clonotype: What it binds is not known.

Study outcomes and limitations: Some clonotypes, a small share, were shared between CD4 and CD8 compartments.

The CDR3 runs to 16 residues. Germline values: CDR1 KGHSH, CDR2 LQKENI. The germline V and J ends were trimmed by 3 bases and 4 bases, with 13 bases remaining between them. The material sequenced was CD8+ T cells sorted from PBMCs, taken 15 days after the yellow fever booster vaccination. This chain joins TRBV18 and TRBJ1-6; no clear D. The source is a young man who received the YFV17D yellow fever vaccine. CDR3: CASSPRGGGYNSPLHF. The CDR3 DNA sequence: TGTGCCAGCTCACCCCGGGGAGGCGGTTATAATTCACCCCTCCACTTT.